These T cell receptor beta chains were read from a single sample in a study of blood T cell repertoires in COVID-19. The data were produced by immunoSEQ multiplex PCR, yet TCRdb's version contains in-frame clones alone and is incomplete. The sample has over 150,000 clones; around 90% are singletons. Sequenced material: peripheral blood. The receptors were sampled from a man in his sixties with COVID-19, enrolled during active disease. The CDR3 runs from the conserved cysteine through the conserved F or W. A D gene is named only where the DNA matches it firmly.

d_call	v_call	j_call	cdr3_aa
-	TRBV27	TRBJ1-3	CASRQQGLTGNTIYF
-	TRBV6-5	TRBJ2-5	CASSYSAGLGETQYF
TRBD1	TRBV6-7	TRBJ1-2	CASRNQTGLLSGYTF
TRBD1	TRBV2	TRBJ1-5	CASSATGEENQPQHF
-	TRBV11-3	TRBJ2-7	CASSLRYEQYF
-	TRBV11-2	TRBJ2-5	CASSFIGGRLGGETQYF
-	TRBV7-8	TRBJ1-4	CASSFTRTATNEKLFF
-	TRBV19	TRBJ2-7	CASSTIGRDRGSYEQYF
TRBD1	TRBV18	TRBJ2-2	CASSPVSQGASGELFF
-	TRBV6-6	TRBJ1-4	CASSQGQPATNEKLFF
-	TRBV7-2	TRBJ2-7	CASSPNPDRSYEQYF